This TCR beta chain originates from a study of T cell responses to AZD1222 COVID-19 vaccine. Overall study context: Second doses were pooled across both intervals (about 4 or about 12 weeks).

As concerns this clone: In the same sample, other DNA sequences code for this CDR3.

The protocol was immunoSEQ multiplex PCR, while the TCRdb copy is restricted to in-frame clones and leaves out a portion. The sample has more than 90,000 clones, just over 90% seen once. This TCR derives from an adult in good health. Specimen: peripheral blood, collected on day 0 of AZD1222 vaccination.

The CDR3 reads CASSLGHSNQPQHF. The CDR3 nucleotides read TGTGCCAGCAGCCTGGGACATAGCAATCAGCCCCAGCATTTT. V usage is TRBV7-9 and J usage is TRBJ1-5, with a possible D match to TRBD1 (6 bases). Germline V gene lookup returns CDR1 SEHNR and CDR2 FQNEAQ (reference sequence). Trimming stripped 5 bases from V and 0 bases from J, with 8 bases between. The CDR3 has 14 amino acids.